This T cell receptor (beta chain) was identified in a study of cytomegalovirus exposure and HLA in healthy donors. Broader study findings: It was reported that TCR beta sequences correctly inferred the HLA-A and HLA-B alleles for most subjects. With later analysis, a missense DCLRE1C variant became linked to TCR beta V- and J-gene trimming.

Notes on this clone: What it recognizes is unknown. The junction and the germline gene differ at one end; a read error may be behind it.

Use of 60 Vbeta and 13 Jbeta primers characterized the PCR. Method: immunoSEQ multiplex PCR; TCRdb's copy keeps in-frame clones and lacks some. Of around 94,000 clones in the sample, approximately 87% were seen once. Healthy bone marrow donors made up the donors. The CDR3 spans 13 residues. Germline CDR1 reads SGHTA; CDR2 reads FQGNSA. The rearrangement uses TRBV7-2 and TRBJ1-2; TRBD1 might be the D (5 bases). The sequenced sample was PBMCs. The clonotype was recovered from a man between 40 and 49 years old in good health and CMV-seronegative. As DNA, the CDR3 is TGTGCCAGCAGCTTAGATGAAAGCGGGGTGGGGGTGTTC. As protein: CASSLDESGVGVF.